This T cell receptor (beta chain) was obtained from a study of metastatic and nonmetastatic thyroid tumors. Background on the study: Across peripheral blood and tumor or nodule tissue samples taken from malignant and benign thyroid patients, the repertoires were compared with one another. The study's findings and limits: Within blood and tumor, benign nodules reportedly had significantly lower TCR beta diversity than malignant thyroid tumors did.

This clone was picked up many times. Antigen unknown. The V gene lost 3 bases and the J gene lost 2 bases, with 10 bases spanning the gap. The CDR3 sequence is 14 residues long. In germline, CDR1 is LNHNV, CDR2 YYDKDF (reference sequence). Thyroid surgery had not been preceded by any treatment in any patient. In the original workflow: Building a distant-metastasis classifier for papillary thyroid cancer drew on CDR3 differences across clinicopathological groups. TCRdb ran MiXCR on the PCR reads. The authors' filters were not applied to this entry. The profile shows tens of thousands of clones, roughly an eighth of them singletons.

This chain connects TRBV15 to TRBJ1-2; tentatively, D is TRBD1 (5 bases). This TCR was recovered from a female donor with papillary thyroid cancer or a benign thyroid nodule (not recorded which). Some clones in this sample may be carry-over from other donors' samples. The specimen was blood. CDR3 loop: CATSSRGTNYGYTF. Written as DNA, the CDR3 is TGTGCCACCAGCAGTAGAGGGACGAACTATGGCTACACCTTC.